Listed here is a single T cell receptor (beta chain). Its antigen is not known. All donors were healthy, and all were Caucasian. The sample originates from a study of identical twins. Study conclusions and caveats: Zero-insertion analyses might be partly confounded by invariant T cells like MAIT and iNKT.

A universal primer site came from template switching; cDNA carried unique molecular identifiers. MiXCR was run by TCRdb on the 5' RACE reads, yielding one entry per CDR3 protein. The sample records about 810,000 distinct CDR3 sequences, roughly an eighth being singletons. Trimming took off 5 bases at V and 6 bases at J, with 15 bases between the two ends. This CDR3 has 14 amino acids. This sample also appeared in a second study, on yellow fever vaccine responses in identical twins.

The source of this sequence is a woman between 18 and 30 years old in good health. Sequencing input: PBMCs. The chain joins TRBV12-3 or TRBV12-4 to TRBJ2-3; D is possibly TRBD2 (6 bases). CDR3 amino acids: CASSGGIITDTQYF. CDR3 DNA sequence: TGTGCCAGCAGTGGCGGGATTATCACCGATACGCAGTATTTT.